What follows are 27 T cell receptor beta chains derived from one specimen sequenced in a study of T cells after yellow fever vaccination. Each CDR3 protein gets one entry after TCRdb re-called the 5' RACE reads with MiXCR. Of 60,000 to 95,000 distinct CDR3 sequences detected, roughly 7% appear once; the ten largest clones hold roughly 29%. Source: CD8+ T cells sorted from PBMCs, taken approximately 11 days after the first yellow fever vaccination. The receptors were gathered from a man between 18 and 35 years old who received the YFV17D yellow fever vaccine.

This clonotype was counted between two and nine times. The chain joins TRBV10-3 to TRBJ1-1; 8 bases fit TRBD1. The CDR3 has 14 residues. With V trimmed by 7 bases and J by 9 bases, 13 bases remained unmatched. Germline values: CDR1 ENHRY, CDR2 SYGVKD. The CDR3 DNA sequence: TGTGCCATCAAAGTGGAGCCAGGACAGGGCCAAGCTTTCTTT. Encoded protein: CAIKVEPGQGQAFF.

This clonotype was seen only a few times. The V and J genes are TRBV6-1 and TRBJ1-2; the D gene is possibly TRBD1 (5 bases). Germline CDR1 is MNHNS and CDR2 is SASEGT. This CDR3 is 16 amino acids long. Trimming shortened V by 5 bases and J by 2 bases, and 18 bases separated the two germline ends. The CDR3 coding sequence is TGTGCCAGCAGTCCCCGGGGCTTGACACTAAACTATGGCTACACCTTC. Amino acids: CASSPRGLTLNYGYTF.

This clonotype was found many times. The V and J genes are TRBV10-2 and TRBJ1-5; D is unresolved. The CDR3 contains 14 residues. The V gene lost 4 bases and the J gene lost 0 bases, with 7 bases spanning the gap. Germline loops: CDR1 WSHSY, CDR2 SAAADI. For the CDR3, the DNA is TGCGCCAGCAGTGTTCTGCTTAGCAATCAGCCCCAGCATTTT. Its protein is CASSVLLSNQPQHF.

This clonotype came up once. A clone one base away is much larger, so this may be a read error. V and J are TRBV7-9 and TRBJ2-7; 9 nucleotides align to TRBD1. J gave up 2 bases and V 5 bases, and 4 bases lay outside the gene matches. The CDR3 contains 14 residues. CDR1 is SEHNR and CDR2 is FQNEAQ in the germline V gene (reference sequence). The CDR3 bases are TGTGCCAGCAGCCCCCGGGACAGGGCCTACGAGCAGTACTTC. This sequence encodes CASSPRDRAYEQYF.

This clonotype occurred a few times. This chain links TRBV14 with TRBJ2-1; D not resolved. With 0 bases removed from V and 2 bases from J, the gap between germline ends came to 14 bases. The CDR3 has 17 residues. The germline CDR1 and CDR2 sequences are SGHDN and FVKESK. The CDR3 DNA sequence: TGTGCCAGCAGCCAAGATCTAGGAAAGTTAGCCTACAATGAGCAGTTCTTC. Amino acid sequence: CASSQDLGKLAYNEQFF.

The genes are TRBV7-9 and TRBJ1-1; 9 nucleotides agree with TRBD1. The CDR3 covers 16 residues. Germline-derived CDR1 and CDR2 are SEHNR and FQNEAQ (reference sequence). V was pared by 5 bases and J by 3 bases, with 10 bases of the junction left unmatched. The DNA for the CDR3 is TGTGCCAGCAGCCCCCCCCCGGGACAGGGAGACACTGAAGCTTTCTTT. As protein: CASSPPPGQGDTEAFF. Combining the CDR3 with reference TRBV7-9 and TRBJ1-1 gives the whole variable domain DTGVSQNPRHKITKRGQNVTFRCDPISEHNRLYWYRQTLGQGPEFLTYFQNEAQLEKSRLLSDRFSAERPKGSFSTLEIQRTEQGDSAMYLCASSPPPGQGDTEAFFGQGTRLTVV.

This clonotype occurred many times. This chain links TRBV28 with TRBJ2-5, with 13 bases that match TRBD2. The germline V gene has CDR1 MDHEN and CDR2 SYDVKM. The J segment lost 3 bases and the V segment lost 6 bases, leaving 4 bases of the junction unmatched. The CDR3 length is 15 residues. The CDR3 loop is CASRKGLAGEETQYF. The CDR3 nucleotides are TGTGCCAGCAGGAAAGGACTAGCGGGGGAAGAGACCCAGTACTTC.

This clonotype was counted many times. The chain combines TRBV2 with TRBJ2-7; 8 positions match TRBD1. The V gene end was trimmed by 8 bases and the J gene end by 2 bases; junction bases not matched to a gene: 5. There are 13 residues in the CDR3. Germline CDR1 reads SNHLY; CDR2 reads FYNNEI. DNA for the CDR3: TGTGCCAGCGGGGGGACAGGTACCTACGAGCAGTACTTC. Its protein product is CASGGTGTYEQYF.

This clonotype showed up many times. CDR3 sequence reads: CASSQDGRSNNYGYTF. CDR3 coding DNA: TGTGCCAGCAGCCAAGATGGCAGATCTAATAACTATGGCTACACCTTC. V usage is TRBV3-1 and J usage is TRBJ1-2; no clear D gene. The germline V gene encodes CDR1 LGHDT and CDR2 YNNKEL (reference sequence). Trimming stripped 0 bases from V and 1 base from J, with 12 bases between. The length of the CDR3 is 16 residues.

This clonotype was detected many times. The CDR3 DNA reads as TGTGCCTGGAGGCGAGGGCAGGGGTTCTTCTTC. Translating gives CAWRRGQGFFF. The chain recombines TRBV30 with TRBJ2-1, with D maybe TRBD1 (6 bases). The CDR3 is made up of 11 amino acids. V was pared by 3 bases and J by 16 bases, with 16 bases between. Per the germline V gene, CDR1 is GTSNPN and CDR2 is SVGIG (reference sequence). Full variable domain (missing parts from reference TRBV30 and TRBJ2-1): SQTIHQWPATLVQPVGSPLSLECTVEGTSNPNLYWYRQAAGRGLQLLFYSVGIGQISSEVPQNLSASRPQDRQFILSSKKLLLSDSGFYLCAWRRGQGFFFGPGTRLTVL.

This clonotype was recorded a few times. The chain couples TRBV9 to TRBJ2-4; TRBD1 aligns across 7 bases. The CDR3 extends over 18 amino acids. Germline assignment: CDR1 SGDLS and CDR2 YYNGEE. The ends lost 3 bases at V and 0 bases at J; junction bases unmatched: 12. This chain's CDR3 is CASSANRDSHIAKNIQYF. DNA for the CDR3: TGTGCCAGCAGCGCCAACCGGGACAGTCATATAGCCAAAAACATTCAGTACTTC.

This clonotype has ten or more counts. The chain has TRBV12-3 or TRBV12-4 and TRBJ2-7; D is uncertain. V was trimmed by 3 bases and J by 2 bases, leaving 5 bases between them. This CDR3 has 12 residues. CDR3 sequence: CASSFNTYEQYV. The CDR3 DNA sequence: TGTGCCAGCAGTTTTAACACCTACGAGCAGTACGTC.

This clonotype was picked up many times. The rearrangement joins TRBV9 to TRBJ2-5, with D perhaps given as TRBD1 or TRBD2 (6 bases each). Trimming left V 4 bases short and J 5 bases short, with 15 bases between. Germline V gives CDR1 SGDLS, CDR2 YYNGEE. CDR3 size: 14 residues. In DNA form, the CDR3 reads TGTGCCAGCAGCTTCGCGGGACACGGGGAGACCCAGTACTTC. Translating gives CASSFAGHGETQYF.

To note about this clonotype: A read error may be the cause here, since a much bigger clone is one base away. J is TRBJ2-3 and V is TRBV6-2 or TRBV6-3; D is ambiguous. The CDR3 totals 15 residues. Germline-derived CDR1 and CDR2 are MNHEY and SVGEGT. The CDR3 loop is CASGYRSSRTDTQYF. In DNA, the CDR3 is TGTGCCAGCGGTTACCGGAGTTCCCGCACAGATACGCAGTATTTT.

With regard to this clonotype: This may come from a read error, since a much larger clone is one base off. This chain connects TRBV15 to TRBJ2-2, with 7 positions matching TRBD1. Germline lookup yields CDR1 LNHNV and CDR2 YYDKDF (reference sequence). The CDR3 length is 15 residues. With 2 bases clipped from V and 6 bases from J, the junction kept 6 bases outside the gene matches. CDR3 amino acids: CATSRRDRVPGELFF. In nucleotides, the CDR3 is TGTGCCACCAGCAGACGCGACAGGGTTCCCGGGGAGCTGTTTTTT.

This clonotype was observed many times. V and J are TRBV6-1 and TRBJ2-3; D unresolved. The V gene's germline CDR1 is MNHNS and CDR2 SASEGT. CDR3 size: 13 residues. The V end lost 4 bases, the J end lost 0 bases, and 5 bases lay between the germline ends. CDR3 protein: CASSVKSTDTQYF. The CDR3 DNA reads TGTGCCAGCAGTGTGAAGAGCACAGATACGCAGTATTTT.

This clonotype has just a few counts. This chain links TRBV27 with TRBJ2-2; D unclear. The germline gives CDR1 MNHEY, CDR2 SMNVEV (reference sequence). CDR3 length equals 12 residues. Trimming removed 6 bases at V and 4 bases at J, with 6 bases between. In DNA form, the CDR3 reads TGTGCCAGCAGGGCGTTCACCGGGGAGCTGTTTTTT. Its protein product is CASRAFTGELFF.

There are a few counts of this clonotype. V usage is TRBV19 and J usage is TRBJ1-1; D unclear. The germline gives CDR1 LNHDA, CDR2 SQIVND (reference sequence). The CDR3 sequence is 14 residues long. Trimming cost V 9 bases and J 0 bases, with 14 bases left between them. The CDR3 spells CASSLTDVNTEAFF. The CDR3 DNA sequence: TGTGCCAGCTCTTTGACCGATGTGAACACTGAAGCTTTCTTT.

This clonotype was counted a few times. The chain employs TRBV27 and TRBJ2-5; weak D call: TRBD2 (6 bases). The germline gives CDR1 MNHEY, CDR2 SMNVEV (reference sequence). Trimming removed 2 bases from V and 1 base from J, with 17 bases in between. The CDR3 sequence is 17 residues long. CDR3 in DNA: TGTGCCAGCAGTTTAGTTGGGGCAGGGAGGTTCCAAGAGACCCAGTACTTC. Encoded protein: CASSLVGAGRFQETQYF.

This clonotype was counted ten times or more. The J gene is TRBJ1-4, the V gene TRBV12-3 or TRBV12-4; the D is unclear. V was pared by 3 bases and J by 3 bases, with 8 bases between. This CDR3 comprises 14 residues. The CDR3 bases are TGTGCCAGCAGTTTTAGGGCCCCTAATGAAAAACTGTTTTTT. This gives the protein CASSFRAPNEKLFF.

The chain links TRBV14 to TRBJ1-6, with 11 bases fitting TRBD1. The ends lost 4 bases at V and 8 bases at J; junction bases unmatched: 4. Germline CDR1 SGHDN, CDR2 FVKESK. The CDR3 length is 15 residues. CDR3 protein: CASSRTGGGYSPLHF. In DNA, the CDR3 is TGTGCCAGCAGCCGGACAGGGGGCGGTTATTCACCCCTCCACTTT.

This clonotype occurred many times. V is TRBV14 and J is TRBJ1-1, with unresolved D. The CDR3 consists of 11 residues. The germline gives CDR1 SGHDN, CDR2 FVKESK. V gave up 0 bases and J gave up 4 bases, with 0 bases separating them. CDR3 loop: CASSQDTEAFF. In DNA form, the CDR3 reads TGTGCCAGCAGCCAAGACACTGAAGCTTTCTTT.

This clonotype occurred a few times. The chain is built from TRBV20-1 and TRBJ2-3, with 15 bases lining up with TRBD2. Unmatched junction bases numbered 9, after V lost 2 bases and J lost 3 bases. Germline CDR1 reads DFQATT; CDR2 reads SNEGSKA (reference sequence). The CDR3 loop spans 18 amino acids. The CDR3 sequence is CSARYGLAGGPRTDTQYF. CDR3 nucleotides: TGCAGTGCTAGATACGGACTAGCGGGGGGGCCCCGGACAGATACGCAGTATTTT.

This clonotype was recorded a few times. V and J are TRBV4-1 and TRBJ2-5, with 7 bases identical to TRBD1. Per the germline V gene, CDR1 is MGHRA and CDR2 is YSYEKL. This CDR3 comprises 14 residues. V lost 4 bases, J lost 5 bases, and 7 bases stayed unmatched. The CDR3 nucleotides read TGCGCCAGCAGCCCGACAGGGTTTTTCGAGACCCAGTACTTC. As protein: CASSPTGFFETQYF.

This clonotype was counted a few times. V is TRBV7-9 and J is TRBJ2-7; D remains ambiguous. From germline, CDR1 is SEHNR and CDR2 FQNEAQ (reference sequence). The CDR3 runs 12 residues. V lost 5 bases, J lost 4 bases, and 9 bases lay in between. CDR3 DNA: TGTGCCAGCAGCCAAGGTCGGTACGAGCAGTACTTC. This gives the protein CASSQGRYEQYF.

The table lists this clonotype with many counts. The chain combines TRBV27 with TRBJ1-1; the D is unclear. From germline, CDR1 is MNHEY and CDR2 SMNVEV (reference sequence). The CDR3 is 13 residues long. V gave up 4 bases and J gave up 6 bases, with 12 bases separating them. CDR3 bases: TGTGCCAGCAGTTACCTAGGCGGAGCTGAAGCTTTCTTT. It specifies CASSYLGGAEAFF.

This clonotype appeared a few times. The chain links TRBV29-1 to TRBJ1-2; D gene uncertain. From germline, CDR1 is SQVTM and CDR2 ANQGSEA. V lost 3 bases, J lost 3 bases, and 11 bases lay in between. The length of the CDR3 is 13 residues. The CDR3 DNA reads TGCAGCGTTGATTCAAGGGTTGACTATGGCTACACCTTC. Translation: CSVDSRVDYGYTF. The variable domain in full, with the rest retrieved from reference TRBV29-1 and TRBJ1-2, is SAVISQKPSRDICQRGTSLTIQCQVDSQVTMMFWYRQQPGQSLTLIATANQGSEATYESGFVIDKFPISRPNLTFSTLTVSNMSPEDSSIYLCSVDSRVDYGYTFGSGTRLTVV.